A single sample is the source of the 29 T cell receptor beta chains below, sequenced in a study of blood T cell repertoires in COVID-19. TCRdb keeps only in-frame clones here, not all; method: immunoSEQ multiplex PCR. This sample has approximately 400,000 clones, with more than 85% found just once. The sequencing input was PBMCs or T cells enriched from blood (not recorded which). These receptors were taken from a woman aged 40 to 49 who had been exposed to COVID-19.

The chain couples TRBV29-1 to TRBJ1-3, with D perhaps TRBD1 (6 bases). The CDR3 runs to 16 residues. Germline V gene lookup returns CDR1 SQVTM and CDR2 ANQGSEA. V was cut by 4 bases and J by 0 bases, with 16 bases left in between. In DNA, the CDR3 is TGCAGCGTTGGGATTGGTGGACAGAGCTCTGGAAACACCATATATTTT. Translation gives CSVGIGGQSSGNTIYF. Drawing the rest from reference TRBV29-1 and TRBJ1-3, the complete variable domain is SAVISQKPSRDICQRGTSLTIQCQVDSQVTMMFWYRQQPGQSLTLIATANQGSEATYESGFVIDKFPISRPNLTFSTLTVSNMSPEDSSIYLCSVGIGGQSSGNTIYFGEGSWLTVV.

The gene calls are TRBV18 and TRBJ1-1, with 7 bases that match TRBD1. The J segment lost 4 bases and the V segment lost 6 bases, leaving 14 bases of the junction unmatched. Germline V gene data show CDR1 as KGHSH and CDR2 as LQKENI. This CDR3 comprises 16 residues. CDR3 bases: TGTGCCAGCTCGCCAGGCGGACAGGCGGTTATCACTGAAGCTTTCTTT. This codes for CASSPGGQAVITEAFF.

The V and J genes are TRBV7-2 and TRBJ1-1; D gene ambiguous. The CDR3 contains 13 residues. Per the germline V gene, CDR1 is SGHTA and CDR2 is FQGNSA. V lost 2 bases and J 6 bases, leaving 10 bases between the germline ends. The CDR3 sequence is CASSLSRTAEAFF. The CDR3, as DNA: TGTGCCAGCAGCTTAAGTAGGACTGCTGAAGCTTTCTTT. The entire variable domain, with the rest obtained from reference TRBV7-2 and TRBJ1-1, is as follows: GAGVSQSPSNKVTEKGKDVELRCDPISGHTALYWYRQSLGQGLEFLIYFQGNSAPDKSGLPSDRFSAERTGGSVSTLTIQRTQQEDSAVYLCASSLSRTAEAFFGQGTRLTVV.

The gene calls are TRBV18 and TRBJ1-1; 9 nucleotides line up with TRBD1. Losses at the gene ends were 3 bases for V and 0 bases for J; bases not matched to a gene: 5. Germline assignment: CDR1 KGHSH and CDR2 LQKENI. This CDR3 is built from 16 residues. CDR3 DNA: TGTGCCAGCTCACCCCGACAGGGGGGCATGAACACTGAAGCTTTCTTT. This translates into CASSPRQGGMNTEAFF.

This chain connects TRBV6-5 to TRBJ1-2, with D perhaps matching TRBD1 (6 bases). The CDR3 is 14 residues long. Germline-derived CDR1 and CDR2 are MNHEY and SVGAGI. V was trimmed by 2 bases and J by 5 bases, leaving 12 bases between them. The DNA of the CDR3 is TGTGCCAGCAGTTACCTCGGGCAGGGGTATGGCTACACCTTC. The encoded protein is CASSYLGQGYGYTF.

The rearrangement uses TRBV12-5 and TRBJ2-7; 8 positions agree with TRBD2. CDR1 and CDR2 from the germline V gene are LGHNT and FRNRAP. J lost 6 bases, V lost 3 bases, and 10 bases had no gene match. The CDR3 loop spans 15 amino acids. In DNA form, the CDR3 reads TGTGCTAGTGGTTTTACATCCAGCGGGAGAGGCGAGCAGTACTTC. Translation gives CASGFTSSGRGEQYF.

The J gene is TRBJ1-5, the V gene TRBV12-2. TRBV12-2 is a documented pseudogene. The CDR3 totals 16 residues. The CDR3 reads CASRRPGSYSYQPQHF. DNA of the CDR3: TGTGCAAGTCGCAGACCGGGTTCCTACTCGTATCAGCCCCAGCATTTT.

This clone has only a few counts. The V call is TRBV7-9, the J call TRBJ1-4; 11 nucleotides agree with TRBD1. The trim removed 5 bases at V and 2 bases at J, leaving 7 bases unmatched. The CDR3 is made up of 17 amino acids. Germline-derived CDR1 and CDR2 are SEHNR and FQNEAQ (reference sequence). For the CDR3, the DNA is TGTGCCAGCAGCCCCCCCGGACAGGGGGCGACTAATGAAAAACTGTTTTTT. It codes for CASSPPGQGATNEKLFF. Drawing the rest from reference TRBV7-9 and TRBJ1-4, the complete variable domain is DTGVSQNPRHKITKRGQNVTFRCDPISEHNRLYWYRQTLGQGPEFLTYFQNEAQLEKSRLLSDRFSAERPKGSFSTLEIQRTEQGDSAMYLCASSPPGQGATNEKLFFGSGTQLSVL.

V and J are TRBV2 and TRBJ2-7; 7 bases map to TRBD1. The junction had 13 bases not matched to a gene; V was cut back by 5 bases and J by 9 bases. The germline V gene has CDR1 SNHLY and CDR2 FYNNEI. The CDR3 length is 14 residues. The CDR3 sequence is CASSPGTATYRQYF. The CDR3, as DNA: TGTGCCAGCAGTCCGGGGACAGCTACCTATCGGCAGTACTTC.

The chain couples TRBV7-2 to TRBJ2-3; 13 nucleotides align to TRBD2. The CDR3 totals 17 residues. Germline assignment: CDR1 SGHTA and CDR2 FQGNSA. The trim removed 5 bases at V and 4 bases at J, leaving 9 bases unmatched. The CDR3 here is CASSPPTSGRAADTQYF. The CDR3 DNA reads TGTGCCAGCAGCCCCCCCACTAGCGGGAGGGCAGCAGATACGCAGTATTTT.

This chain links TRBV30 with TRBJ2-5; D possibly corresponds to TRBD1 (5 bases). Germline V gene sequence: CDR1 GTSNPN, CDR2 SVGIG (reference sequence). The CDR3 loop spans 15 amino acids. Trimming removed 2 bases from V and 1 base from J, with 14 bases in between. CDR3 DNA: TGTGCCTGGAGTTGGGGCAGCCTTTCCCAAGAGACCCAGTACTTC. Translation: CAWSWGSLSQETQYF.

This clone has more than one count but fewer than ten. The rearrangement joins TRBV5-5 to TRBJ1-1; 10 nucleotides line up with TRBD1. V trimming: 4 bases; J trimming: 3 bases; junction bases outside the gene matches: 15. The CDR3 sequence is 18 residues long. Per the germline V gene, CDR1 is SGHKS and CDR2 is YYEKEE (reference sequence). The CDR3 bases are TGTGCCAGCAGCGACGCCTTAGACAGGGGGCTTTCGGACACTGAAGCTTTCTTT. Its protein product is CASSDALDRGLSDTEAFF.

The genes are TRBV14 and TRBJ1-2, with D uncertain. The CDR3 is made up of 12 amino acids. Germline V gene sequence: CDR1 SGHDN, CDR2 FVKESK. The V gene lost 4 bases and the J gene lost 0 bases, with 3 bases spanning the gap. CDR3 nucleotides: TGTGCCAGCAGCCCATCTAACTATGGCTACACCTTC. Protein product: CASSPSNYGYTF.

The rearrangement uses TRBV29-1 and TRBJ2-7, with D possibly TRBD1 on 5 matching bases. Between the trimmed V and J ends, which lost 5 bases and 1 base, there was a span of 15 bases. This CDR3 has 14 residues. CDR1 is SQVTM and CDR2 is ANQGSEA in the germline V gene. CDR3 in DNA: TGCAGCGTTCGGAGAAACAGGCAATCCTACGAGCAGTACTTC. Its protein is CSVRRNRQSYEQYF.

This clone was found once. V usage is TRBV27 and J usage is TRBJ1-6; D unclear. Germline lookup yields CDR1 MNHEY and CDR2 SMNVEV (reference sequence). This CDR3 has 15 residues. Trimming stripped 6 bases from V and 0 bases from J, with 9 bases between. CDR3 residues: CASSRGSSYNSPLHF. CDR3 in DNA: TGTGCCAGCAGCCGAGGTAGCTCCTATAATTCACCCCTCCACTTT.

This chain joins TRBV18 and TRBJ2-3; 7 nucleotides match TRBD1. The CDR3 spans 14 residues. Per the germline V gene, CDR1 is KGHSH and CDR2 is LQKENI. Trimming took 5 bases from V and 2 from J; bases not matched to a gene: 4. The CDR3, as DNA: TGTGCCAGCTCAAACAGGGGATACACAGATACGCAGTATTTT. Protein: CASSNRGYTDTQYF. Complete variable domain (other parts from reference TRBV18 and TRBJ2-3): NAGVMQNPRHLVRRRGQEARLRCSPMKGHSHVYWYRQLPEEGLKFMVYLQKENIIDESGMPKERFSAEFPKEGPSILRIQQVVRGDSAAYFCASSNRGYTDTQYFGPGTRLTVL.

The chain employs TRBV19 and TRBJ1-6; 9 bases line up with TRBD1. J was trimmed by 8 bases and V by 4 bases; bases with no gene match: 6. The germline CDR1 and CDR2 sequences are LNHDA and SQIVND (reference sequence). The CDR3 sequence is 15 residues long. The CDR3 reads CASSTGWTGDSPLHF. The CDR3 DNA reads TGTGCCAGTAGTACCGGATGGACAGGGGATTCACCCCTCCACTTT.

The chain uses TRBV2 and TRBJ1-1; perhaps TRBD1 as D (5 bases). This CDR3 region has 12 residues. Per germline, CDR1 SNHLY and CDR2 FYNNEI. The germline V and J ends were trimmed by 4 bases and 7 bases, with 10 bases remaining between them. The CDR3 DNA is TGTGCCAGCAGTGGGGACTATGTTGAAGCTTTCTTT. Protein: CASSGDYVEAFF.

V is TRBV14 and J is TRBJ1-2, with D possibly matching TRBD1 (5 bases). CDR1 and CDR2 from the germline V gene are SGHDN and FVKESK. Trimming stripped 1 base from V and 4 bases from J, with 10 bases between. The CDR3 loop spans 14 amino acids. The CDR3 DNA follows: TGTGCCAGCAGCCAAGGATTACAGGTCTATGGCTACACCTTC. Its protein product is CASSQGLQVYGYTF.

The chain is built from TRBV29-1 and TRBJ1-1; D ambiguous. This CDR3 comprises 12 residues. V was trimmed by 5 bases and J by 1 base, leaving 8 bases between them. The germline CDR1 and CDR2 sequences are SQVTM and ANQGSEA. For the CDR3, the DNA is TGCAGCGTTTCTGCGGGGAACACTGAAGCTTTCTTT. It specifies CSVSAGNTEAFF.

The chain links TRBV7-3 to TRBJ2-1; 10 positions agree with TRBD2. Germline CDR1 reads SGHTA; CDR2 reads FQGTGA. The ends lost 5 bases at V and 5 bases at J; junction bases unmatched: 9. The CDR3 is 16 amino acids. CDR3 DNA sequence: TGTGCCAGCAGCGGGCCGGGACTAGCGCAACACAATGAGCAGTTCTTC. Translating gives CASSGPGLAQHNEQFF. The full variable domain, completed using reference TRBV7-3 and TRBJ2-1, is GAGVSQTPSNKVTEKGKYVELRCDPISGHTALYWYRQSLGQGPEFLIYFQGTGAADDSGLPNDRFFAVRPEGSVSTLKIQRTERGDSAVYLCASSGPGLAQHNEQFFGPGTRLTVL.

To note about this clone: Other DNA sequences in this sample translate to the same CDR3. The chain's CDR3 is CASSLGRGNTEAFF. The CDR3 bases are TGCGCCAGCAGCTTGGGTAGGGGCAACACTGAAGCTTTCTTT. The genes are TRBV5-1 and TRBJ1-1; tentatively, D is TRBD1 (5 bases). The germline V gene encodes CDR1 SGHRS and CDR2 YFSETQ. The CDR3 has 14 amino acids. With 0 bases removed from V and 2 bases from J, the gap between germline ends came to 8 bases. Supplemented by reference TRBV5-1 and TRBJ1-1, the full variable domain reads KAGVTQTPRYLIKTRGQQVTLSCSPISGHRSVSWYQQTPGQGLQFLFEYFSETQRNKGNFPGRFSGRQFSNSRSEMNVSTLELGDSALYLCASSLGRGNTEAFFGQGTRLTVV.

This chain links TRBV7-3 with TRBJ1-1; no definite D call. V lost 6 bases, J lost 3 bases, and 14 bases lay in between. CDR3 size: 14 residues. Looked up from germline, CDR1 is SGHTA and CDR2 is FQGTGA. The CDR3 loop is CASRPSQLDTEAFF. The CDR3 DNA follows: TGTGCCAGCAGGCCCTCTCAACTGGACACTGAAGCTTTCTTT.

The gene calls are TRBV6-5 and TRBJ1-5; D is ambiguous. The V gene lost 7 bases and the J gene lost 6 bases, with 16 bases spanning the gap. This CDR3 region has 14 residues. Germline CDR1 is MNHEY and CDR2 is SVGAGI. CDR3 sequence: CASIDPFRSQPQHF. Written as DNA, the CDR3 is TGTGCCAGCATCGATCCATTTCGGAGTCAGCCCCAGCATTTT.

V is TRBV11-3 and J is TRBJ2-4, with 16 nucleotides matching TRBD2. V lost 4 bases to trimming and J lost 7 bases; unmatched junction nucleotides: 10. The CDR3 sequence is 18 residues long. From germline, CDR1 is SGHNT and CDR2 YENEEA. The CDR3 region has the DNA TGTGCCAGCAGCTGGATAGGGACTAGCGGGAGGGGTTTCAACATTCAGTACTTC. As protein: CASSWIGTSGRGFNIQYF.

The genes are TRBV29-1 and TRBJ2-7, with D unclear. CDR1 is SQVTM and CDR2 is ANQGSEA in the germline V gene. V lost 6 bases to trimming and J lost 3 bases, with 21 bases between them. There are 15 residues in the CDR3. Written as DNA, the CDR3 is TGCAGCGTACCCAGTTCCAATCTAGGAGACTACGAGCAGTACTTC. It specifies CSVPSSNLGDYEQYF.

The CDR3 spells CASSLVSGYSNQPQHF. CDR3 coding DNA: TGTGCCAGCAGCTTAGTTTCAGGGTATAGCAATCAGCCCCAGCATTTT. The gene calls are TRBV7-2 and TRBJ1-5; TRBD1 is a possible D gene (5 bases). CDR3 size: 16 residues. CDR1 and CDR2 from the germline V gene are SGHTA and FQGNSA. Trimming removed 1 base at V and 0 bases at J, with 10 bases between.

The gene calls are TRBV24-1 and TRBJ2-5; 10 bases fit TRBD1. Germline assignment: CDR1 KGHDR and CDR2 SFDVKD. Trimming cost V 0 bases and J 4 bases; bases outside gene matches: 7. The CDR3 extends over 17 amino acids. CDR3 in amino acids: CATSDLSDRGRRETQYF. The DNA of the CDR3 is TGTGCCACCAGTGATTTGTCTGACAGGGGGCGCCGAGAGACCCAGTACTTC.

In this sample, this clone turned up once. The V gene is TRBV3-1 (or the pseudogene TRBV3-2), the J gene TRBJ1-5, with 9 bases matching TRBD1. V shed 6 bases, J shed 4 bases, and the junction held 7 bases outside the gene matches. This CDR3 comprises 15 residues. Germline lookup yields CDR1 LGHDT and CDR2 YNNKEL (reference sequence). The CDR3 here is CASSTSGQGNQPQHF. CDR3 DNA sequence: TGTGCCAGCAGTACCTCGGGACAGGGAAATCAGCCCCAGCATTTT.